This record concerns one T cell receptor beta chain sequence. Its antigen is as yet unknown. The data were taken from a study of vaccination effects on CD4 cells after COVID-19. Study background: Samples collected post-vaccine were obtained a median of 72 days after the second dose.

Scientists isolated CD4+ T cells after an approximately 9-day culture period ended. Participants were vaccinated with two doses of either the BNT162b2 or mRNA-1273 vaccine. The data were produced by immunoSEQ multiplex PCR, yet TCRdb's version contains in-frame clones alone and is incomplete. The sample carries more than 60,000 clones, around 74% recorded once. CDR3 size: 15 residues. V gave up 6 bases and J gave up 8 bases, with 19 bases separating them. Germline V gene data show CDR1 as SGHAT and CDR2 as FQNNGV. This clonotype was sampled from a human donor who received a COVID-19 vaccine. The J gene is TRBJ2-2, the V gene TRBV11-2, with D perhaps TRBD1 (6 bases). The sequencing here drew on CD4+ T cells from PBMCs cultured without peptide, taken after COVID-19 vaccination. CDR3: CASRPRQAQGGELFF. The CDR3 DNA sequence: TGTGCCAGCAGACCAAGACAGGCCCAGGGTGGGGAGCTGTTTTTT. The full variable domain, with the rest looked up from reference TRBV11-2 and TRBJ2-2, is EAGVAQSPRYKIIEKRQSVAFWCNPISGHATLYWYQQILGQGPKLLIQFQNNGVVDDSQLPKDRFSAERLKGVDSTLKIQPAKLEDSAVYLCASRPRQAQGGELFFGEGSRLTVL.